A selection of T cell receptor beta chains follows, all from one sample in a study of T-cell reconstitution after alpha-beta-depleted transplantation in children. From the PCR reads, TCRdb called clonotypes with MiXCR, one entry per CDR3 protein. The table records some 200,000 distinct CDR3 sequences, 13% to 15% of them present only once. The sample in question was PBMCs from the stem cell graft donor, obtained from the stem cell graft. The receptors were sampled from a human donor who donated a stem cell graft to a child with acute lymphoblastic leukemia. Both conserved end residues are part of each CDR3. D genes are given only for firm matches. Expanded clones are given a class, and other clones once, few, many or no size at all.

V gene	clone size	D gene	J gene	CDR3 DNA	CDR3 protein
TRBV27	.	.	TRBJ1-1	TGTGCCAGCAGTTTACAACAGGCCTACACTGAAGCTTTCTTT	CASSLQQAYTEAFF
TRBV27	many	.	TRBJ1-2	TGTGCCAGCATCTCTGGCGTGGGGGGCTACACCTTC	CASISGVGGYTF
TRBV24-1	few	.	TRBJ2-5	TGTGCCACCAGTGATCCGGACAGCCAAGAGACCCAGTACTTC	CATSDPDSQETQYF
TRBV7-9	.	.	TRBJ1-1	TGTGCCAGCAGCTCTTACGCCAACACTGAAGCTTTCTTT	CASSSYANTEAFF
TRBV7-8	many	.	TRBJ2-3	TGTGCCAGCAGCTCAACCCTGGGGGCAGATACGCAGTATTTT	CASSSTLGADTQYF
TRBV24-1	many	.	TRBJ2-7	TGTGCCACCAGTGATCCCTCGGAGGGGGTCAGCTACGAGCAGTACTTC	CATSDPSEGVSYEQYF
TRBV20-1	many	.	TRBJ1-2	TGCAGTGCTCCCCTGGACTATGGCTACACCTTC	CSAPLDYGYTF
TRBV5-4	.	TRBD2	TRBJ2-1	TGTGCCAGCAGCTATAGGGGACTAGCGGGAGGTAGGGGGGGAAATGAGCAGTTCTTC	CASSYRGLAGGRGGNEQFF
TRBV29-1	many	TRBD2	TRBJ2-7	TGCAGCGTTGAAGCTGAGTGGGGAGGGCTCGAGCAGTACTTC	CSVEAEWGGLEQYF
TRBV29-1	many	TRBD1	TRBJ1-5	TGCAGCGTTGGACAGGGCACTCAGCCCCAGCATTTT	CSVGQGTQPQHF
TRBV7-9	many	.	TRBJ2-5	TGTGCCAGCAGCTTAGGAGGCGGGATCTCTGAGACCCAGTACTTC	CASSLGGGISETQYF
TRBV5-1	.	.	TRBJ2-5	TGCGCCAGCAAACTCAGGGTCGGGCAAGAGACCCAGTACTTC	CASKLRVGQETQYF
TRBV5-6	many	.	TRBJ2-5	TGTGCCAGCAGCTTCCGGACGGTGCAAGAGACCCAGTACTTC	CASSFRTVQETQYF
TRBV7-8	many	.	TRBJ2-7	TGTGCCAGCAGCCCGGACGGATACTACGAGCAGTACTTC	CASSPDGYYEQYF
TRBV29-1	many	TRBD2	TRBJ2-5	TGCAGCGTTGAAGATCAGACTAGCCGCGAGCAAGAGACCCAGTACTTC	CSVEDQTSREQETQYF
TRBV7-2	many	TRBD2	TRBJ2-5	TGTGCCAGCAGCTTAGTCTCGGGGGGGAGAGAGACCCAGTACTTC	CASSLVSGGRETQYF
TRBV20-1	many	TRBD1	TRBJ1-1	TGCAGTGCTCCCGGGACAGGGCGGACTGAAGCTTTCTTT	CSAPGTGRTEAFF
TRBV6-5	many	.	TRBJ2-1	TGTGCCAGCAGTCAATTCAATGAGCAGTTCTTC	CASSQFNEQFF
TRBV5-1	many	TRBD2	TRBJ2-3	TGCGCCAGCAGCCCGGGACTAAGCACAGATACGCAGTATTTT	CASSPGLSTDTQYF